This record looks at one TCR beta chain sequence and its context. This sample was taken from a study of neoadjuvant anti-PD-1 for oral cavity cancer. The CDR3 contains 16 residues. CDR1 and CDR2 from the germline V gene are WNHNN and SYGVQD (reference sequence). Trimming removed 9 bases from V and 3 bases from J; junction bases left unmatched: 10. The data were produced by immunoSEQ multiplex PCR, yet TCRdb's version contains in-frame clones alone and is incomplete. The sample contains tens of thousands of clones, around four fifths of which appear only once. V is TRBV10-1 and J is TRBJ2-2; 10 bases are shared with TRBD2. Sequenced here: PBMCs, sampled before nivolumab (anti-PD-1) treatment. The sequence came from a person between 35 and 79 years old with oral cavity squamous cell carcinoma. CDR3 coding DNA: TGCGCCAGTGGGACTAGCGTCCCGAGGGACACCGGGGAGCTGTTTTTT. Translation gives CASGTSVPRDTGELFF.